This T cell receptor beta chain is drawn from a study of blood T cells in healthy people across ages. With regard to this clonotype: Its specificity is not known.

The V gene's germline CDR1 is KGHSH and CDR2 LQKENI. This CDR3 region has 16 residues. The ends were cut back, 1 base at V and 8 bases at J, with 17 bases in the middle. Then a second PCR, running roughly 7 to 11 cycles, was carried out with a sample-barcoded 5' primer and a J-beta primer mix. With 12 random nucleotides, a template-switch adaptor tagged each individual cDNA molecule. CDR3-containing paired-end reads numbering at least 2.5 million came from each sample. TCRdb used MiXCR to reprocess the 5' RACE reads, holding one entry per CDR3 protein. The sample consists of around 1.5 million distinct CDR3 sequences, approximately 59% of them appearing once. The study, taken as a whole, reports: Comparison with aged donors showed that long-lived donors had more naive CD4+ cells and higher diversity.

This clonotype was sampled from a man between 18 and 35 years old in good health. The chain uses TRBV18 and TRBJ1-4; no definite D call. The sequencing input was blood. The CDR3 is CASSPLQVSLGEKLFF. CDR3 DNA: TGTGCCAGCTCACCACTGCAGGTTTCCTTGGGCGAAAAACTGTTTTTT. Looking up the rest from reference TRBV18 and TRBJ1-4 gives the full variable domain: NAGVMQNPRHLVRRRGQEARLRCSPMKGHSHVYWYRQLPEEGLKFMVYLQKENIIDESGMPKERFSAEFPKEGPSILRIQQVVRGDSAAYFCASSPLQVSLGEKLFFGSGTQLSVL.